Following are 14 T cell receptor beta chains from one sample sequenced in a study of glioma-infiltrating T cells after dendritic cell vaccination. Method: immunoSEQ multiplex PCR; TCRdb's copy keeps in-frame clones and lacks some. In the table there are approximately 99,000 clones, around 80% of which are singletons. As for time point: after dendritic cell vaccination, including at tumor progression/relapse. Sequenced here: blood, sampled after dendritic cell vaccination. The receptors here all came from a human donor with glioblastoma.

This chain links TRBV5-1 with TRBJ1-4; 10 positions agree with TRBD1. Germline V CDR1 and CDR2: SGHRS, YFSETQ. V lost 0 bases and J lost 4; bases outside the gene matches: 3. The CDR3 extends over 16 amino acids. CDR3 loop: CASSLDGTGVNEKLFF. CDR3 DNA sequence: TGCGCCAGCAGCTTGGATGGGACAGGGGTTAATGAAAAACTGTTTTTT.

V and J are TRBV5-1 and TRBJ1-2; D not resolved. The CDR3 runs to 16 residues. The V end lost 4 bases, the J end lost 2 bases, and 18 bases lay between the germline ends. Per germline, CDR1 SGHRS and CDR2 YFSETQ. Written as DNA, the CDR3 is TGCGCCAGCAGCACCTTCGGGGAGGCATGGAACTATGGCTACACCTTC. Residues: CASSTFGEAWNYGYTF.

V is TRBV2 and J is TRBJ1-2; 7 nucleotides line up with TRBD1. Looked up from germline, CDR1 is SNHLY and CDR2 is FYNNEI. V lost 5 bases, J lost 4 bases, and 10 bases stayed unmatched. The CDR3 is made up of 15 amino acids. CDR3 in DNA: TGTGCCAGCAGTCGGACAGGACACGAAAGCTATGGCTACACCTTC. The encoded protein is CASSRTGHESYGYTF.

The rearrangement uses TRBV4-1 and TRBJ2-7; 9 bases map to TRBD1. Germline loops: CDR1 MGHRA, CDR2 YSYEKL. The CDR3 has 17 amino acids. V lost 6 bases, J lost 4 bases, and 16 bases stayed unmatched. The CDR3 reads CASRPTFGTGGIYEQYF. DNA for the CDR3: TGCGCCAGCAGACCCACCTTCGGAACAGGGGGCATTTACGAGCAGTACTTC.

The chain recombines TRBV5-1 with TRBJ2-1, with TRBD1 matching 8 bases. Per germline, CDR1 SGHRS and CDR2 YFSETQ. This CDR3 is 13 amino acids long. V shed 0 bases and J 7 bases; nucleotides not matched to a gene: 0. CDR3 DNA: TGCGCCAGCAGCTTGGGACAGGGGAATGAGCAGTTCTTC. This gives the protein CASSLGQGNEQFF.

A word on this clone: Sequence at one end of the junction differs from germline and may be a read error. The same CDR3 also results from other DNA sequences found in this sample. V usage is TRBV5-1 and J usage is TRBJ2-7; D perhaps matches TRBD1 (5 bases). Per the germline V gene, CDR1 is SGHRS and CDR2 is YFSETQ. CDR3 length equals 15 residues. CDR3 in amino acids: CASSLDPTASYEQYF. In nucleotides, the CDR3 is TGCGCCAGCAGTTTGGACCCGACAGCCTCCTACGAGCAGTACTTC.

This sequence joins TRBV18 and TRBJ2-1; 7 nucleotides line up with TRBD1. The CDR3 runs 15 residues. Germline V gene lookup returns CDR1 KGHSH and CDR2 LQKENI. The V and J ends lost 5 bases and 0 bases, in that order; junction bases with no gene match: 4. The DNA of the CDR3 is TGTGCCAGCTCAGCACGGACAGGCTCCTACAATGAGCAGTTCTTC. Residues: CASSARTGSYNEQFF. Drawing the rest from reference TRBV18 and TRBJ2-1, the complete variable domain is NAGVMQNPRHLVRRRGQEARLRCSPMKGHSHVYWYRQLPEEGLKFMVYLQKENIIDESGMPKERFSAEFPKEGPSILRIQQVVRGDSAAYFCASSARTGSYNEQFFGPGTRLTVL.

V is TRBV7-6 and J is TRBJ1-2, with D perhaps TRBD1 (6 bases). The CDR3 is 17 residues long. Germline CDR1 is SGHVS and CDR2 is FNYEAQ. Trimming left V 0 bases short and J 7 bases short, with 21 bases between. This CDR3 is CASSLADRNPSLSGYTF. In nucleotides, the CDR3 is TGTGCCAGCAGCTTAGCTGACAGGAACCCGTCTCTTTCTGGCTACACCTTC. The full variable domain, its missing parts supplied by reference TRBV7-6 and TRBJ1-2, is GAGVSQSPRYKVTKRGQDVALRCDPISGHVSLYWYRQALGQGPEFLTYFNYEAQQDKSGLPNDRFSAERPEGSISTLTIQRTEQRDSAMYRCASSLADRNPSLSGYTFGSGTRLTVV.

This clone appeared a single time. The chain joins TRBV18 to TRBJ2-7; 10 bases are a match to TRBD2. J gave up 2 bases and V 1 base, and 14 bases lay outside the gene matches. The germline V gene has CDR1 KGHSH and CDR2 LQKENI. The CDR3 covers 19 residues. CDR3 DNA: TGTGCCAGCTCACCACTTTTCTCTCTAGCGGGAGCTATACCCTACGAGCAGTACTTC. Residues: CASSPLFSLAGAIPYEQYF.

The genes are TRBV5-6 and TRBJ2-3, with 14 bases that match TRBD2. Germline V gene sequence: CDR1 SGHDT, CDR2 YYEEEE. This CDR3 region has 19 residues. The J segment lost 3 bases and the V segment lost 0 bases, leaving 9 bases of the junction unmatched. The CDR3 region is CASSLVRLAGGHLTDTQYF. Here the CDR3 DNA reads TGTGCCAGCAGCTTGGTCCGACTAGCGGGGGGGCATTTAACAGATACGCAGTATTTT.

The V gene is TRBV29-1, the J gene TRBJ1-2; 11 bases fit TRBD1. Unmatched junction bases numbered 11, after V lost 6 bases and J lost 14 bases. The CDR3 contains 12 residues. CDR1 and CDR2 (germline): SQVTM, ANQGSEA. In DNA, the CDR3 is TGCAGCGTCGTGGGGACAGGGGGTCGCGGGACCTTC. This translates into CSVVGTGGRGTF.

This clone occurred once. This sequence joins TRBV5-1 and TRBJ2-1; 7 bases are shared with TRBD2. The CDR3 is 12 residues long. V was clipped by 4 bases and J by 8 bases; unmatched bases: 3. Per germline, CDR1 SGHRS and CDR2 YFSETQ. As DNA, the CDR3 is TGCGCCAGCAGCGGGGACTATCATGAGCAGTTCTTC. Translating it yields CASSGDYHEQFF.

The chain couples TRBV10-3 to TRBJ2-4; D gene unclear. Germline assignment: CDR1 ENHRY and CDR2 SYGVKD. CDR3 size: 14 residues. The V end lost 10 bases, the J end lost 0 bases, and 13 bases lay between the germline ends. This chain's CDR3 is CATEASGAKNIQYF. CDR3 DNA sequence: TGTGCCACCGAAGCGTCGGGAGCCAAAAACATTCAGTACTTC.

V gene TRBV19 combines with J gene TRBJ1-2; perhaps TRBD1 as D (5 bases). Germline V gives CDR1 LNHDA, CDR2 SQIVND (reference sequence). CDR3 length: 13 residues. Trimming removed 2 bases from V and 6 bases from J, with 10 bases in between. CDR3 in DNA: TGTGCCAGTAGTATATTGGGGCTCCATGGCTACACCTTC. It specifies CASSILGLHGYTF. Filled out from reference TRBV19 and TRBJ1-2, the complete variable domain reads DGGITQSPKYLFRKEGQNVTLSCEQNLNHDAMYWYRQDPGQGLRLIYYSQIVNDFQKGDIAEGYSVSREKKESFPLTVTSAQKNPTAFYLCASSILGLHGYTFGSGTRLTVV.